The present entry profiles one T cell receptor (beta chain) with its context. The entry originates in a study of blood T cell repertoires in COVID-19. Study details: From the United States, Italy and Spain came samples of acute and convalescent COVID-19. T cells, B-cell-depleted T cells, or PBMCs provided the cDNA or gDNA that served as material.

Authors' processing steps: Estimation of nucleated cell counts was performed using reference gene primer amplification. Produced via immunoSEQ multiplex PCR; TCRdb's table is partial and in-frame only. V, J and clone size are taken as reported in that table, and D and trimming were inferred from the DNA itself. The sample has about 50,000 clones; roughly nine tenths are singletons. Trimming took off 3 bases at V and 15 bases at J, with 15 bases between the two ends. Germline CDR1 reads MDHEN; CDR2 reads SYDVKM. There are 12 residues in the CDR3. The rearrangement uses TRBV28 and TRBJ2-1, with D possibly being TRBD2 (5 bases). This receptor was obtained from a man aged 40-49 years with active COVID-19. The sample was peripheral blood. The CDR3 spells CASSLEVPPRFF. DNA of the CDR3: TGTGCCAGCAGTTTGGAGGTCCCGCCGCGGTTCTTC.